This entry features one T cell receptor (beta chain) sequence. This sample is drawn from a study of blood T cell repertoires in COVID-19. Whole-study context: Both acute and convalescent COVID-19 samples were obtained from the United States, Italy and Spain. PBMCs, B-cell-depleted T cells, or T cells were the source of the cDNA or gDNA that made up the material.

The CDR3 runs to 15 residues. Trimming took 5 bases from V and 9 from J; bases not matched to a gene: 10. CDR1 and CDR2 from the germline V gene are SGHTA and FQGTGA. As processed by the authors: By means of reference gene primer amplification, nucleated cell counts were estimated. Data came from immunoSEQ multiplex PCR; TCRdb stores just in-frame clones and leaves some out. Clonal size and the V and J genes are those of that table, whereas D and trimming came from the DNA. The sample holds some 700,000 clones, approximately 90% seen once. The V gene is TRBV7-3, the J gene TRBJ1-6, with TRBD1 matching 7 bases. The receptor comes from a woman younger than 35 with acute or convalescent COVID-19. Sequenced input: peripheral blood. The CDR3 DNA sequence: TGTGCCAGCAGCCCACAAGGGGGCGGAAGTTCACCCCTCCACTTT. Translation: CASSPQGGGSSPLHF. Full variable domain (missing parts from reference TRBV7-3 and TRBJ1-6): GAGVSQTPSNKVTEKGKYVELRCDPISGHTALYWYRQSLGQGPEFLIYFQGTGAADDSGLPNDRFFAVRPEGSVSTLKIQRTERGDSAVYLCASSPQGGGSSPLHFGNGTRLTVT.